This T cell receptor beta chain was captured by sequencing in a study of blood T cell repertoires in COVID-19. Study overall: In each case, the material was cDNA or gDNA derived from T cells, B-cell-depleted T cells, or PBMCs.

V was pared by 0 bases and J by 13 bases, with 14 bases between. Germline V gene lookup returns CDR1 SGHRS and CDR2 YFSETQ. This CDR3 contains 13 residues. TCRdb's table, derived via immunoSEQ multiplex PCR, lists solely in-frame clones and lacks some. The profile shows 190,000 or so clones, about 85% of them singletons. What was sequenced was peripheral blood. The chain combines TRBV5-1 with TRBJ2-1; D might be TRBD2 (7 bases). The origin of this receptor is a man in his 60s with COVID-19, enrolled during active disease. CDR3 sequence: CASSLARGEGQFF. CDR3 DNA sequence: TGCGCCAGCAGCTTGGCTAGGGGGGAGGGACAGTTCTTC. The whole variable domain, filled in from reference TRBV5-1 and TRBJ2-1, reads KAGVTQTPRYLIKTRGQQVTLSCSPISGHRSVSWYQQTPGQGLQFLFEYFSETQRNKGNFPGRFSGRQFSNSRSEMNVSTLELGDSALYLCASSLARGEGQFFGPGTRLTVL.